The rows below give T cell receptor beta chains drawn from one sample of a study of blood T cell repertoires in COVID-19. Some clones are missing from TCRdb's copy, which holds only in-frame ones; the method was immunoSEQ multiplex PCR. The sample lists under 200,000 clones; 70% to 80% were seen once. The sequencing input was peripheral blood. These receptor sequences come from a man aged 60 to 69 with acute or convalescent COVID-19. Both conserved end residues are part of each CDR3. The order of the fields is D gene, J gene, V gene, CDR3 protein. The D gene is left open where the match is weak.

>NA|TRBJ2-1|TRBV7-9
CASSSDSSSYNEQFF
>NA|TRBJ1-2|TRBV15
CATSREKQHYGYTF
>TRBD1|TRBJ1-1|TRBV13
CASSLLTGGRNTEAFF
>TRBD1|TRBJ1-1|TRBV4-1
CASSPRSQGGTEAFF
>TRBD2|TRBJ2-1|TRBV27
CASRGTSGYNEQFF
>NA|TRBJ1-2|TRBV24-1
CATSASVYGYTF
>TRBD1|TRBJ1-2|TRBV30
CAWSDTYRGDYTF
>NA|TRBJ1-1|TRBV6-5
CASSYTREGGSEAFF
>NA|TRBJ2-1|TRBV5-5
CASSATGTLQFF
>TRBD1|TRBJ1-2|TRBV11-2
CASSLVFTGAYGYTF
>TRBD1|TRBJ2-7|TRBV14
CASSQRTGETYEQYF
>TRBD1|TRBJ1-5|TRBV6-6
CASSPRQGSNQPQHF
>NA|TRBJ1-1|TRBV12-3/TRBV12-4
CASSGRVNTEAFF
>TRBD1|TRBJ2-7|TRBV4-1
CASSQFGQGAIYEQYF
>TRBD1|TRBJ2-5|TRBV28
CASSSKTGRRQETQYF
>TRBD1|TRBJ2-7|TRBV27
CASSFRQGTGEQYF
>TRBD2|TRBJ2-7|TRBV7-2
CASSWTREYFYEQYF
>NA|TRBJ1-4|TRBV7-2
CASSLVAREKLFF
>TRBD2|TRBJ2-5|TRBV3-1/TRBV3-2
CASSQGLAGGQYF
>TRBD2|TRBJ2-3|TRBV9
CASSVRLAGGLRSDTQYF
>NA|TRBJ1-1|TRBV5-1
CASKEGGTEAFF
>NA|TRBJ1-1|TRBV2
CASRRTLNTEAFF
>TRBD2|TRBJ2-1|TRBV5-4
CASSWTSSEQFF
>TRBD1|TRBJ1-4|TRBV5-1
CASSLQGQGEKLFF
>NA|TRBJ2-7|TRBV11-3
CASSSRDSYEQYF
>NA|TRBJ1-1|TRBV30
CAWSQLGGNTEAFF